These 14 T cell receptor beta chains came from one sample sequenced in a study of blood T cell repertoires in COVID-19. Repertoires were generated with immunoSEQ multiplex PCR, while TCRdb's copy carries only in-frame clones and drops some. Of tens of thousands of clones in the sample, roughly 78% were seen once. The sequencing input was peripheral blood. Source of these receptors: a woman of 80 years or more with acute or convalescent COVID-19.

This sequence joins TRBV19 and TRBJ1-1; weak D call: TRBD1 (6 bases). There are 12 residues in the CDR3. The V gene lost 10 bases and the J gene lost 1 base, with 10 bases spanning the gap. Germline V gives CDR1 LNHDA, CDR2 SQIVND (reference sequence). In DNA form, the CDR3 reads TGTGCCACTCAGGGGAAGAACACTGAAGCTTTCTTT. It encodes CATQGKNTEAFF.

The rearrangement joins TRBV28 to TRBJ2-4; no definite D call. The CDR3 consists of 12 residues. Looked up from germline, CDR1 is MDHEN and CDR2 is SYDVKM. Trimming took off 2 bases at V and 5 bases at J, with 4 bases between the two ends. The CDR3 loop is CASSLQENIQYF. CDR3 nucleotides: TGTGCCAGCAGTTTACAGGAAAACATTCAGTACTTC.

The chain combines TRBV5-1 with TRBJ1-1; D is perhaps TRBD1 (5 bases). Germline V lookup: CDR1 SGHRS, CDR2 YFSETQ. Trimming took off 4 bases at V and 0 bases at J, with 10 bases between the two ends. There are 14 residues in the CDR3. The CDR3 reads CASSGTLVNTEAFF. DNA of the CDR3: TGCGCCAGCAGCGGGACTCTGGTGAACACTGAAGCTTTCTTT.

This chain uses TRBV10-1 with TRBJ2-1; 10 bases map to TRBD2. Germline-derived CDR1 and CDR2 are WNHNN and SYGVQD (reference sequence). CDR3 length: 16 residues. The ends lost 0 bases at V and 2 bases at J; junction bases unmatched: 1. Here the CDR3 reads CASSESSGGPYNEQFF. For the CDR3, the DNA is TGCGCCAGCAGTGAGTCTAGCGGGGGGCCCTACAATGAGCAGTTCTTC.

The CDR3 spells CASSLTGGRNQPQHF. CDR3 bases: TGCGCCAGCAGCCTAACAGGGGGCCGCAATCAGCCCCAGCATTTT. V usage is TRBV5-1 and J usage is TRBJ1-5; 9 bases match TRBD1. Germline CDR1 SGHRS, CDR2 YFSETQ. This CDR3 spans 15 amino acids. V shed 4 bases, J shed 2 bases, and the junction held 4 bases outside the gene matches.

The gene calls are TRBV5-1 and TRBJ2-3; 14 nucleotides match TRBD2. Germline assignment: CDR1 SGHRS and CDR2 YFSETQ. This CDR3 contains 14 residues. Trimming removed 4 bases from V and 6 bases from J; junction bases left unmatched: 1. In nucleotides, the CDR3 is TGCGCCAGCAGCAGGACTAGCGGGAGGGATACGCAGTATTTT. Its translation: CASSRTSGRDTQYF.

V usage is TRBV7-9 and J usage is TRBJ2-7; 10 bases align to TRBD2. The germline V gene encodes CDR1 SEHNR and CDR2 FQNEAQ (reference sequence). With V trimmed by 7 bases and J by 2 bases, 11 bases remained unmatched. The CDR3 sequence is 16 residues long. CDR3 bases: TGTGCCAGCACCCGAGGACTCGGGACTAGCGCCTACGAGCAGTACTTC. Its protein product is CASTRGLGTSAYEQYF.

The genes are TRBV6-5 and TRBJ2-3, with no clear D. Between the trimmed V and J ends, which lost 1 base and 4 bases, there was a span of 15 bases. Germline CDR1 MNHEY, CDR2 SVGAGI. This CDR3 is 16 amino acids long. CDR3 region: CASSYLVGSVADTQYF. The CDR3, as DNA: TGTGCCAGCAGTTACTTAGTTGGTTCTGTGGCAGATACGCAGTATTTT.

This chain connects TRBV7-2 to TRBJ1-4; TRBD1 might be the D (5 bases). CDR1 is SGHTA and CDR2 is FQGNSA in the germline V gene. V was clipped by 3 bases and J by 0 bases, with 5 bases between them. The CDR3 is made up of 14 amino acids. The CDR3 spells CASSLGPTNEKLFF. Written as DNA, the CDR3 is TGTGCCAGCAGCTTGGGGCCAACTAATGAAAAACTGTTTTTT.

This clone came up a few times. The rearrangement uses TRBV10-3 and TRBJ2-1; TRBD2 matches at 10 bases. Unmatched junction bases numbered 5, after V lost 5 bases and J lost 7 bases. Germline V gene data show CDR1 as ENHRY and CDR2 as SYGVKD. The CDR3 is made up of 14 amino acids. CDR3 in amino acids: CAISRLAGENEQFF. The CDR3, as DNA: TGTGCCATCAGTCGGCTAGCGGGAGAAAATGAGCAGTTCTTC.

The chain links TRBV7-2 to TRBJ1-6; 7 positions agree with TRBD1. This CDR3 is 16 amino acids long. V lost 1 base to trimming and J lost 10 bases; unmatched junction nucleotides: 10. Germline-derived CDR1 and CDR2 are SGHTA and FQGNSA. The CDR3 loop reads CASSLVRAGGPSPLHF. The CDR3 DNA is TGTGCCAGCAGCTTAGTCAGGGCAGGGGGGCCGTCACCCCTCCACTTT.

V is TRBV6-5 and J is TRBJ2-3, with no clear D. CDR1 is MNHEY, CDR2 SVGAGI, per germline. This CDR3 is built from 15 residues. The V and J ends lost 2 bases and 6 bases respectively, with 15 bases between them. This CDR3 is CASSYQPTQADTQYF. CDR3 coding DNA: TGTGCCAGCAGTTACCAACCTACCCAGGCCGATACGCAGTATTTT.

The chain links TRBV12-3 or TRBV12-4 to TRBJ1-5; D call uncertain. Trimming shortened V by 6 bases and J by 4 bases, and 10 bases separated the two germline ends. CDR3 length: 13 residues. The CDR3 protein is CASSPTANQPQHF. The CDR3 coding sequence is TGTGCCAGCAGCCCCACAGCAAATCAGCCCCAGCATTTT.

The chain links TRBV19 to TRBJ2-1; possible D gene TRBD2, 6 bases. This CDR3 region has 15 residues. The V and J ends lost 4 bases and 1 base respectively, with 11 bases between them. Per the germline V gene, CDR1 is LNHDA and CDR2 is SQIVND (reference sequence). This chain's CDR3 is CASSSRDLSYNEQFF. CDR3 bases: TGTGCCAGTAGTAGCCGGGACTTATCCTACAATGAGCAGTTCTTC.